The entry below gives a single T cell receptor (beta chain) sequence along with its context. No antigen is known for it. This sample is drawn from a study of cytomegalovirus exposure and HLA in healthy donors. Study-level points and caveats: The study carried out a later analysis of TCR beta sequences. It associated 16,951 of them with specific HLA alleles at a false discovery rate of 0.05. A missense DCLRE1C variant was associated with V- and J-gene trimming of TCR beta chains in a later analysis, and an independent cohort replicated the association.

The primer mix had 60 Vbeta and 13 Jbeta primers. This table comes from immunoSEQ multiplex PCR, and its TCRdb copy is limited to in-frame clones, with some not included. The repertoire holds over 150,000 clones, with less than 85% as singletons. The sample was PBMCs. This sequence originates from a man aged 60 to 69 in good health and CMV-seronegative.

CDR3 in amino acids: CASRMVENSGANVLTF. In DNA, the CDR3 is TGTGCCAGCAGGATGGTTGAGAACTCTGGGGCCAACGTCCTGACTTTC. The rearrangement uses TRBV2 and TRBJ2-6; D uncertain. Trimming cost V 6 bases and J 0 bases, with 12 bases left between them. CDR1 SNHLY and CDR2 FYNNEI come from the germline V gene. This CDR3 contains 16 residues.